The T cell receptor (beta chain) described here comes from a study of blood T cell repertoires in COVID-19. About the research overall: Samples taken during acute and convalescent COVID-19 were collected in the United States, Italy and Spain. T cells, B-cell-depleted T cells, or PBMCs provided the cDNA or gDNA that served as material.

Trimming took 4 bases from V and 6 from J; bases not matched to a gene: 3. This CDR3 has 13 residues. Germline loops: CDR1 SGHKS, CDR2 YYEKEE (reference sequence). Original processing methods: The assay estimated nucleated cells by amplifying reference gene primers. Sequenced by immunoSEQ multiplex PCR; TCRdb stores in-frame clones only, minus some. V, J and clone size were drawn from that table, and D and trimming were deduced from the DNA. The sample includes under 75,000 clones, about four fifths of them seen just once. This clonotype was sampled from a woman aged 55-69 years with acute or convalescent COVID-19. The chain recombines TRBV5-5 with TRBJ2-2, with 7 nucleotides matching TRBD1. Specimen: peripheral blood. DNA of the CDR3: TGTGCCAGCAGCGGGACAGTCCCCGGGGAGCTGTTTTTT. It translates to CASSGTVPGELFF.